This T cell receptor (beta chain) was captured in a study of Tregs in tolerant kidney transplant recipients. Data came from immunoSEQ multiplex PCR; TCRdb stores just in-frame clones and leaves some out. Reported are about 30,000 clones; the ten largest clones contain approximately 15%. The sample was CD8+ T cells from blood, taken before the transplant. The clonotype was recovered from a human donor who received a combined kidney and bone marrow transplant.

The sequenced part of the CDR3 DNA is TGTGCCTTGGGACTGTCCTACGAG. Translation: CALGLSYE. The full CDR3 protein reads CALGLSYEQYF. The chain recombines TRBV30 with TRBJ2-7; D possibly corresponds to TRBD2 (6 bases). The read ends 3 residues shy of where the CDR3 ends; the end is completed using the germline J gene. Looked up from germline, CDR1 is GTSNPN and CDR2 is SVGIG (reference sequence). Deletions cut 7 bases from V and 1 base from J, with 8 bases between. This CDR3 is 11 amino acids long.